This T cell receptor (beta chain) was captured in a study of cytomegalovirus exposure and HLA in healthy donors. The CDR3 is 13 residues long. Looked up from germline, CDR1 is SGHRS and CDR2 is YFSETQ. Trimming pared 5 bases from V and 0 bases from J, leaving 8 bases between. Amplification used 60 Vbeta primers and 13 Jbeta primers. The repertoire was sequenced with immunoSEQ multiplex PCR; TCRdb's copy has only in-frame clones and lacks some. The sample contains about 230,000 clones, 70% to 90% of which appear only once. Sequenced sample: PBMCs. The chain combines TRBV5-1 with TRBJ1-1; D is unclear. The receptor was isolated from a human donor in good health. In DNA form, the CDR3 reads TGCGCCAGCAGTTTAAATATGAACACTGAAGCTTTCTTT. Its protein is CASSLNMNTEAFF.